Each of the 8 T cell receptor beta chains below was sequenced from the same sample in a study of cytomegalovirus exposure and HLA in healthy donors. Both 60 Vbeta primers and 13 Jbeta primers went into the PCR. Profiling relied on immunoSEQ multiplex PCR, and the TCRdb table lists in-frame clones only, not all of them. The sample shows approximately 160,000 clones, roughly 80% of them seen only once. Input material: PBMCs. These receptors were collected from a male donor in good health and CMV-seronegative.

This chain links TRBV15 with TRBJ2-1, with TRBD1 matching 8 bases. The CDR3 covers 16 residues. J lost 10 bases, V lost 4 bases, and 15 bases had no gene match. CDR1 is LNHNV and CDR2 is YYDKDF in the germline V gene (reference sequence). DNA of the CDR3: TGTGCCACCAGCAAAGTATCCGCTCAGGGGGCCCGGGAGCAGTTCTTC. It yields the protein CATSKVSAQGAREQFF.

This chain connects TRBV6-5 to TRBJ1-3, with no clear D. The CDR3 contains 15 residues. Germline values: CDR1 MNHEY, CDR2 SVGAGI. Between the trimmed V and J ends, which lost 1 base and 0 bases, there was a span of 7 bases. DNA for the CDR3: TGTGCCAGCAGTTACTACCCAGGCTCTGGAAACACCATATATTTT. Amino acids: CASSYYPGSGNTIYF.

V and J are TRBV7-6 and TRBJ2-6; D not resolved. This CDR3 is 16 amino acids long. Germline CDR1 and CDR2: SGHVS and FNYEAQ. Trimming left V 5 bases short and J 0 bases short, with 11 bases between. The CDR3: CASSEWYGSGANVLTF. The CDR3 DNA reads as TGTGCCAGCAGCGAGTGGTATGGCTCTGGGGCCAACGTCCTGACTTTC. Full variable domain (missing parts from reference TRBV7-6 and TRBJ2-6): GAGVSQSPRYKVTKRGQDVALRCDPISGHVSLYWYRQALGQGPEFLTYFNYEAQQDKSGLPNDRFSAERPEGSISTLTIQRTEQRDSAMYRCASSEWYGSGANVLTFGAGSRLTVL.

This rearrangement joins TRBV6-4 to TRBJ2-2; possible D gene TRBD1, 5 bases. Trimming took off 2 bases at V and 1 base at J, with 5 bases between the two ends. The CDR3 runs to 14 residues. CDR1 MRHNA and CDR2 SNTAGT come from the germline V gene. The CDR3 DNA reads as TGTGCCAGCAGTGACGGACAGAACACCGGGGAGCTGTTTTTT. Encoded protein: CASSDGQNTGELFF.

V usage is TRBV7-3 and J usage is TRBJ2-3; 8 bases are a match to TRBD2. Germline CDR1 SGHTA, CDR2 FQGTGA. V lost 2 bases, J lost 2 bases, and 6 bases stayed unmatched. CDR3 length: 16 residues. The CDR3 bases are TGTGCCAGCAGCTTAGTGAGCGGGGGCCCCACAGATACGCAGTATTTT. Its translation: CASSLVSGGPTDTQYF.

This chain joins TRBV29-1 and TRBJ1-1; D perhaps matches TRBD1 (6 bases). V lost 6 bases, J lost 0 bases, and 14 bases lay in between. The CDR3 loop spans 14 amino acids. Germline V CDR1 and CDR2: SQVTM, ANQGSEA. The CDR3, as DNA: TGCAGCGTGGCCGGGACAATCATGAACACTGAAGCTTTCTTT. Its protein is CSVAGTIMNTEAFF.

V gene TRBV19 combines with J gene TRBJ1-4, with TRBD1 identical over 9 bases. J was trimmed by 7 bases and V by 3 bases; bases with no gene match: 3. The CDR3 runs 14 residues. Germline loops: CDR1 LNHDA, CDR2 SQIVND (reference sequence). CDR3 nucleotides: TGTGCCAGTAGTATGGGGACAGGGCCTGAAAAACTGTTTTTT. As protein: CASSMGTGPEKLFF.

This clone was detected only a few times. This sequence joins TRBV7-9 and TRBJ1-2; the D gene is possibly TRBD1 (6 bases). Germline V gene sequence: CDR1 SEHNR, CDR2 FQNEAQ (reference sequence). The ends were cut back, 4 bases at V and 5 bases at J, with 14 bases in the middle. This CDR3 comprises 14 residues. The CDR3 bases are TGTGCCAGCAGCTATCCCGGGGGGCGTTATGGCTACACCTTC. Its translation is CASSYPGGRYGYTF.